The 15 T cell receptor beta chains below come from one sample, sequenced in a study of blood T cell repertoires in COVID-19. Repertoires were generated with immunoSEQ multiplex PCR, while TCRdb's copy carries only in-frame clones and drops some. The sample carries 250,000 to 350,000 clones, more than 75% recorded once. The material sequenced was peripheral blood. The receptors shown here come from a woman between 50 and 59 years old with acute or convalescent COVID-19.

V usage is TRBV7-3 and J usage is TRBJ2-1; D gene ambiguous. The CDR3 spans 15 residues. Germline V gives CDR1 SGHTA, CDR2 FQGTGA. Trimming removed 3 bases from V and 0 bases from J, with 9 bases in between. CDR3 nucleotide sequence: TGTGCCAGCAGCTTTCAGTCCCTCTCCTACAATGAGCAGTTCTTC. It codes for CASSFQSLSYNEQFF.

CDR3 amino acids: CASSPTLSGTAGGDTQYF. The CDR3 DNA reads as TGTGCCAGCAGCCCCACCCTCAGTGGGACAGCTGGCGGAGATACGCAGTATTTT. V usage is TRBV7-9 and J usage is TRBJ2-3; 7 nucleotides agree with TRBD1. This CDR3 is built from 18 residues. Germline V gene data show CDR1 as SEHNR and CDR2 as FQNEAQ (reference sequence). After removal of 5 bases from V and 5 bases from J, the junction contained 19 bases not matched to a gene.

The chain has TRBV12-5 and TRBJ1-2; 8 bases line up with TRBD1. V dropped 6 bases and J dropped 7; count of bases not matched to a gene: 7. There are 13 residues in the CDR3. The germline V gene has CDR1 LGHNT and CDR2 FRNRAP. This CDR3 reads CASGTAGQGGYTF. The CDR3 DNA follows: TGTGCTAGTGGAACCGCAGGACAGGGTGGCTACACCTTC.

J is TRBJ2-7 and V is TRBV2; 7 nucleotides line up with TRBD1. The CDR3 is 13 amino acids. V shed 3 bases, J shed 7 bases, and the junction held 6 bases outside the gene matches. The germline CDR1 and CDR2 sequences are SNHLY and FYNNEI. The CDR3 is CASSDLTGREQYF. DNA of the CDR3: TGTGCCAGCAGTGACTTGACAGGGCGAGAGCAGTACTTC. Variable domain in full (rest from reference TRBV2 and TRBJ2-7): EPEVTQTPSHQVTQMGQEVILRCVPISNHLYFYWYRQILGQKVEFLVSFYNNEISEKSEIFDDQFSVERPDGSNFTLKIRSTKLEDSAMYFCASSDLTGREQYFGPGTRLTVT.

V gene TRBV7-3 combines with J gene TRBJ1-6; D might be TRBD1 (5 bases). CDR3 size: 14 residues. CDR1 and CDR2 (germline): SGHTA, FQGTGA. Trimming pared 3 bases from V and 7 bases from J, leaving 10 bases between. CDR3 residues: CASSFRRGNSPLHF. Written as DNA, the CDR3 is TGTGCCAGCAGCTTCCGCCGGGGGAATTCACCCCTCCACTTT.

The genes are TRBV5-1 and TRBJ1-1, with D possibly being TRBD1 (5 bases). The CDR3 sequence is 17 residues long. With 0 bases removed from V and 1 base from J, the gap between germline ends came to 16 bases. Germline V gene data show CDR1 as SGHRS and CDR2 as YFSETQ. In DNA form, the CDR3 reads TGCGCCAGCAGCTTGGGGCTCGGGACTGAAGCGAACACTGAAGCTTTCTTT. Its protein product is CASSLGLGTEANTEAFF.

This clone was counted between two and nine times. This rearrangement joins TRBV19 to TRBJ2-7, with a weak D call TRBD1 (5 bases). Germline V gene data show CDR1 as LNHDA and CDR2 as SQIVND (reference sequence). V lost 0 bases to trimming and J lost 6 bases, with 18 bases between them. This CDR3 has 16 amino acids. CDR3 amino acids: CASSIDGSRAPSEQYF. The DNA of the CDR3 is TGTGCCAGTAGTATAGACGGGTCCAGGGCCCCCTCCGAGCAGTACTTC.

The rearrangement joins TRBV12-5 to TRBJ2-1; TRBD1 matches 10 bases. The CDR3 loop spans 14 amino acids. Germline V gives CDR1 LGHNT, CDR2 FRNRAP. The V and J ends lost 5 bases and 10 bases, in that order; junction bases with no gene match: 8. The CDR3 sequence is CASGPGQGSGEQFF. In nucleotides, the CDR3 is TGTGCTAGTGGTCCGGGACAGGGGAGTGGAGAGCAGTTCTTC.

The J gene is TRBJ1-5, the V gene TRBV28; D call uncertain. Germline V gene lookup returns CDR1 MDHEN and CDR2 SYDVKM. This CDR3 has 14 amino acids. The V end was cut by 8 bases, the J end by 0 bases, with 11 bases between. CDR3 bases: TGTGCCAGCCGACAACTTTATAGCAATCAGCCCCAGCATTTT. It yields the protein CASRQLYSNQPQHF.

The chain is built from TRBV6-5 and TRBJ1-4; 8 bases line up with TRBD1. Germline V gene sequence: CDR1 MNHEY, CDR2 SVGAGI. This CDR3 is 15 amino acids long. V was clipped by 5 bases and J by 4 bases; unmatched bases: 6. The CDR3 sequence is CASSLRQGRNEKLFF. The CDR3 bases are TGTGCCAGCAGTCTAAGACAGGGGCGTAATGAAAAACTGTTTTTT.

The chain has TRBV7-2 and TRBJ2-3; the D gene is possibly TRBD2 (5 bases). The CDR3 contains 15 residues. V lost 0 bases and J lost 2, with 9 bases in between. Germline V gene lookup returns CDR1 SGHTA and CDR2 FQGNSA. The CDR3 is CASSLAGGPTDTQYF. The CDR3 nucleotides are TGTGCCAGCAGCTTAGCTGGAGGCCCCACAGATACGCAGTATTTT.

The table lists this clone with a few counts. The chain recombines TRBV30 with TRBJ2-1; D possibly corresponds to TRBD2 (6 bases). The germline V gene encodes CDR1 GTSNPN and CDR2 SVGIG (reference sequence). The CDR3 length is 11 residues. With 5 bases removed from V and 11 bases from J, the gap between germline ends came to 13 bases. Here the CDR3 reads CAWGTGWKQFF. In DNA form, the CDR3 reads TGTGCCTGGGGGACTGGTTGGAAGCAGTTCTTC.

In nucleotides, the CDR3 is TGCGCCAGCAGCCAAGGAGCGGAGCGGGAGGGTGGTGAGCAGTTCTTC. Its translation: CASSQGAEREGGEQFF. V is TRBV4-3 and J is TRBJ2-1, with 10 nucleotides matching TRBD2. The CDR3 loop spans 16 amino acids. Germline values: CDR1 LGHNA, CDR2 YSLEER. With V trimmed by 1 base and J by 9 bases, 9 bases remained unmatched.

This clone was seen just once. This rearrangement joins TRBV5-1 to TRBJ2-3; no definite D call. The V gene's germline CDR1 is SGHRS and CDR2 YFSETQ. Trimming took off 4 bases at V and 0 bases at J, with 9 bases between the two ends. The CDR3 is made up of 14 amino acids. The CDR3 DNA is TGCGCCAGCAGCGACTCCTCTAGCACAGATACGCAGTATTTT. Its protein is CASSDSSSTDTQYF.

This clone was counted only a few times. The chain carries TRBV12-3 or TRBV12-4 and TRBJ1-1; D is uncertain. The V end was cut by 5 bases, the J end by 2 bases, with 3 bases between. This CDR3 is built from 11 residues. For the CDR3, the DNA is TGTGCCAGCAGTCATAACACTGAAGCTTTCTTT. Protein product: CASSHNTEAFF.